Listed below are T cell receptor beta chains from one sample, sequenced in a study of CD8 T cells in Susac syndrome. Via MiXCR, TCRdb re-called the immunoSEQ multiplex PCR reads, giving one row per CDR3 protein. The repertoire includes over 100,000 distinct CDR3 sequences, about 93% of them detected once, and roughly 0.15% sits in the top ten. The specimen sequenced was CD4+ T cells from PBMCs. The receptor source for this set is a human donor in good health. Each CDR3 is given with its conserved first and last residue. Fields, in order: J gene, D gene, clone size, V gene, CDR3 protein, CDR3 DNA. D genes are given only for firm matches. The size entry is marked missing in some rows and otherwise reads once, few, many or a size class.

J gene: TRBJ2-7; D gene: -; clone size: few; V gene: TRBV29-1; CDR3 protein: CSVSDSYEQYF; CDR3 DNA: TGCAGCGTTTCCGACAGCTACGAGCAGTACTTC
J gene: TRBJ1-2; D gene: -; clone size: -; V gene: TRBV20-1; CDR3 protein: CSAGDSKGYTF; CDR3 DNA: TGCAGTGCTGGAGACAGTAAGGGCTACACCTTC
J gene: TRBJ1-2; D gene: TRBD1; clone size: -; V gene: TRBV5-5; CDR3 protein: CASSFGQGVYGYTF; CDR3 DNA: TGTGCCAGCAGCTTTGGACAGGGGGTCTATGGCTACACCTTC
J gene: TRBJ1-5; D gene: TRBD1; clone size: -; V gene: TRBV7-9; CDR3 protein: CASSDRGNQPQHF; CDR3 DNA: TGTGCCAGCAGCGACAGGGGGAATCAGCCCCAGCATTTT
J gene: TRBJ2-1; D gene: TRBD2; clone size: -; V gene: TRBV5-6; CDR3 protein: CASSLLLAGGIDEQFF; CDR3 DNA: TGTGCCAGCAGCTTGTTACTAGCGGGGGGTATAGATGAGCAGTTCTTC
J gene: TRBJ2-7; D gene: TRBD2; clone size: -; V gene: TRBV6-2/TRBV6-3; CDR3 protein: CASSYTPGLEAPREQYF; CDR3 DNA: TGTGCCAGCAGTTACACACCGGGACTAGAGGCTCCTCGCGAGCAGTACTTC
J gene: TRBJ2-5; D gene: TRBD2; clone size: few; V gene: TRBV9; CDR3 protein: CASSVRLAGETQYF; CDR3 DNA: TGTGCCAGCAGCGTTCGACTAGCGGGTGAGACCCAGTACTTC
J gene: TRBJ2-3; D gene: TRBD2; clone size: -; V gene: TRBV20-1; CDR3 protein: CSARDGAGGADTQYF; CDR3 DNA: TGCAGTGCTCGCGACGGGGCGGGGGGCGCAGATACGCAGTATTTT
J gene: TRBJ1-4; D gene: -; clone size: -; V gene: TRBV18; CDR3 protein: CASSPFTLGTNEKLFF; CDR3 DNA: TGTGCCAGCTCACCATTCACATTAGGGACTAATGAAAAACTGTTTTTT
J gene: TRBJ2-5; D gene: TRBD2; clone size: -; V gene: TRBV11-2; CDR3 protein: CASSLGLAEGTQYF; CDR3 DNA: TGTGCCAGCAGCTTAGGACTAGCGGAGGGGACCCAGTACTTC
J gene: TRBJ2-1; D gene: TRBD2; clone size: -; V gene: TRBV6-2/TRBV6-3; CDR3 protein: CASTEMRGGPYNEQFF; CDR3 DNA: TGTGCCAGCACCGAGATGCGGGGGGGCCCCTACAATGAGCAGTTCTTC
J gene: TRBJ1-1; D gene: -; clone size: -; V gene: TRBV3-1; CDR3 protein: CASSPSDREAFF; CDR3 DNA: TGTGCCAGCAGCCCCTCCGACCGAGAAGCTTTCTTT